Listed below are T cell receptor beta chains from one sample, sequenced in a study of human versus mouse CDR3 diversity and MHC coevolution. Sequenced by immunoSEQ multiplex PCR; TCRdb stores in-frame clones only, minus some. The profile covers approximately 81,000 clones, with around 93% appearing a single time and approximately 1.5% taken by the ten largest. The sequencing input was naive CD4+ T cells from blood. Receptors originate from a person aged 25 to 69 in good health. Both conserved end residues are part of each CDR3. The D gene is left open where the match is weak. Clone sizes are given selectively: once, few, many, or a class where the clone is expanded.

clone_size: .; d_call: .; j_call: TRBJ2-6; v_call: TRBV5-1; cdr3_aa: CASSLNRDNSGANVLTF; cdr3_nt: TGCGCCAGCAGCTTGAACAGGGATAACTCTGGGGCCAACGTCCTGACTTTC
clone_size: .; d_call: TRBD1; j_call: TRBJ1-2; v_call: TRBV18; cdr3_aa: CASSPRRQGHGYTF; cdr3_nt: TGTGCCAGCTCACCAAGACGACAGGGGCATGGCTACACCTTC
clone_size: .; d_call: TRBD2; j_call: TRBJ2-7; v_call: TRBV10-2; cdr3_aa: CASLGLAGGGEQYF; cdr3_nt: TGCGCCAGCCTCGGACTAGCGGGAGGGGGCGAGCAGTACTTC
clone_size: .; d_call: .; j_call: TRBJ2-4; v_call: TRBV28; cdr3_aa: CASSPEGDAKNIQYF; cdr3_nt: TGTGCCAGCAGCCCAGAGGGGGATGCCAAAAACATTCAGTACTTC
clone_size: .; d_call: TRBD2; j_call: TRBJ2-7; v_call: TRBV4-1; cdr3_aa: CASSRSGSSYKQYF; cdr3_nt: TGCGCCAGCAGCCGAAGCGGGAGCTCCTACAAGCAGTACTTC
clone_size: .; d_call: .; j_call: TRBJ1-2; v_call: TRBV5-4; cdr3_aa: CASSREPSENYGYTF; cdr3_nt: TGTGCCAGCAGCAGGGAGCCTAGCGAGAACTATGGCTACACCTTC
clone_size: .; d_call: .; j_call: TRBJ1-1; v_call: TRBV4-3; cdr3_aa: CASSQEPWEDTEAFF; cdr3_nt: TGCGCCAGCAGCCAAGAGCCCTGGGAGGACACTGAAGCTTTCTTT
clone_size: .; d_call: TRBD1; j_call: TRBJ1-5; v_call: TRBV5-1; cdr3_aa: CASSQGDNQPQHF; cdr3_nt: TGCGCCAGCAGCCAGGGGGACAATCAGCCCCAGCATTTT
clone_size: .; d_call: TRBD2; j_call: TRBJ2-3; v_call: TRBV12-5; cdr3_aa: CASGLGTSGDSSTDTQYF; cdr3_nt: TGTGCTAGTGGACTCGGGACTAGCGGAGATTCTAGCACAGATACGCAGTATTTT
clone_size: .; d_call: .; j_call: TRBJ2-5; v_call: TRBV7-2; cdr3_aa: CASSPPGGRGETQYF; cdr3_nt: TGTGCCAGCAGCCCTCCCGGGGGACGCGGAGAGACCCAGTACTTC
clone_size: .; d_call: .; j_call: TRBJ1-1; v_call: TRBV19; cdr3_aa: CASSSASGAVNTEAFF; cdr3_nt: TGTGCCAGTAGTTCCGCCTCTGGGGCCGTGAACACTGAAGCTTTCTTT
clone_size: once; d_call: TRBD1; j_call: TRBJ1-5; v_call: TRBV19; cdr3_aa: CASSGQGASNQPQHF; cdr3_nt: TGTGCCAGTAGTGGCCAGGGGGCTAGCAATCAGCCCCAGCATTTT
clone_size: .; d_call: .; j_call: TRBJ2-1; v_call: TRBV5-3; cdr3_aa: CARSGAVKASSYNEQFF; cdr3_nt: TGTGCCAGAAGCGGAGCGGTTAAGGCGAGCTCCTACAATGAGCAGTTCTTC
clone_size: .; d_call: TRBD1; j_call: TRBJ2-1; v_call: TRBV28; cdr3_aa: CASSLSGTGAVNEQFF; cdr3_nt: TGTGCCAGCAGTTTGTCCGGGACAGGGGCGGTCAATGAGCAGTTCTTC
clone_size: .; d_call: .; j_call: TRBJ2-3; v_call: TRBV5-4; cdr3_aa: CASSDRQSGDTQYF; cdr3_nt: TGTGCCAGCAGCGACCGACAGTCGGGTGATACGCAGTATTTT
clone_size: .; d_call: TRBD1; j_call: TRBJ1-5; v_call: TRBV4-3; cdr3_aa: CASSQRPGGGQPQHF; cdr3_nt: TGCGCCAGCAGCCAAAGGCCAGGGGGCGGGCAGCCCCAGCATTTT
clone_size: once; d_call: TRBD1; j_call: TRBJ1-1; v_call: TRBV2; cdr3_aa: CASRITGDRSEAFF; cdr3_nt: TGTGCCAGCAGGATAACAGGGGATAGGTCTGAAGCTTTCTTT
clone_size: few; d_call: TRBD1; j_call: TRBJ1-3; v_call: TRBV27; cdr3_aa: CASSLQGVSGNTIYF; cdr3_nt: TGTGCCAGCAGTTTGCAGGGGGTATCTGGAAACACCATATATTTT
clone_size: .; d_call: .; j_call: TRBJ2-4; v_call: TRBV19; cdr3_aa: CASSIGQVENIQYF; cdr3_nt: TGTGCCAGTAGTATAGGTCAGGTTGAAAACATTCAGTACTTC
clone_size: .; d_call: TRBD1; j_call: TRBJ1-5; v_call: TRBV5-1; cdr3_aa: CASSPSFGQVGDPSNQPQHF; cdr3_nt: TGCGCCAGCAGCCCGAGCTTCGGACAGGTTGGTGACCCTAGCAATCAGCCCCAGCATTTT
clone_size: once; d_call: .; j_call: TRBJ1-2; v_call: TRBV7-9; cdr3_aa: CASVLPGAPSISYGYTF; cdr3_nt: TGTGCCAGCGTTCTCCCTGGGGCCCCAAGCATCAGCTATGGCTACACCTTC
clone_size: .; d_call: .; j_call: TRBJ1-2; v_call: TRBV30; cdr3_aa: CAWSPGTRWGYTF; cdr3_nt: TGTGCCTGGTCTCCCGGGACACGATGGGGCTACACCTTC
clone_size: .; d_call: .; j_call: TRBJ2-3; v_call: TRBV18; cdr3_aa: CASSPPNSGPLVDTQYF; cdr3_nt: TGTGCCAGCTCACCGCCTAATAGCGGTCCCTTAGTGGATACGCAGTATTTT
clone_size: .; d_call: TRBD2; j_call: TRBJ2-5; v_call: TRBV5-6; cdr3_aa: CASSYPSGRWGETQYF; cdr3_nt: TGTGCCAGCAGCTACCCTAGCGGGCGATGGGGAGAGACCCAGTACTTC
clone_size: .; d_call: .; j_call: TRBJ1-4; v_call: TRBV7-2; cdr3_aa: CASSLEQGRKLFF; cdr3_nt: TGTGCCAGCAGCTTAGAACAGGGAAGAAAACTGTTTTTT
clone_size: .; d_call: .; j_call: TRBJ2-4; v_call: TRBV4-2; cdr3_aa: CASSQSVAKNIQYF; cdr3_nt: TGTGCCAGCAGCCAGTCAGTAGCCAAAAACATTCAGTACTTC
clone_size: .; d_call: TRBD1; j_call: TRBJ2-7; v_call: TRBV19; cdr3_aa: CASSIRQGAFEQYF; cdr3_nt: TGTGCCAGTAGTATTAGACAGGGGGCGTTCGAGCAGTACTTC
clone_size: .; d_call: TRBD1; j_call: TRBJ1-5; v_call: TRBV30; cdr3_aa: CAWSVPGQGAVQPQHF; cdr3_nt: TGTGCCTGGAGTGTACCCGGACAGGGGGCAGTTCAGCCCCAGCATTTT
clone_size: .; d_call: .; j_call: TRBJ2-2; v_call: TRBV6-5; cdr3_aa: CASSYSRGRTGELFF; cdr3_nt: TGTGCCAGCAGTTACTCGCGGGGCCGCACCGGGGAGCTGTTTTTT
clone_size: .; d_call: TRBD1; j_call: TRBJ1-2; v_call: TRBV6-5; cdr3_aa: CASSYLGTGHYGYTF; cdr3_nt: TGTGCCAGCAGTTACTTAGGGACAGGCCACTATGGCTACACCTTC
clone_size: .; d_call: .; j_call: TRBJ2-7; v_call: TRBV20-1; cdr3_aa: CSARGSGEQYF; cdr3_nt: TGCAGTGCTAGGGGGTCAGGGGAGCAGTACTTC
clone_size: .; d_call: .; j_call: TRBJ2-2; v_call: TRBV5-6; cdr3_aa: CASSYPRRGNTGELFF; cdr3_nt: TGTGCCAGCAGCTACCCAAGGCGGGGGAACACCGGGGAGCTGTTTTTT
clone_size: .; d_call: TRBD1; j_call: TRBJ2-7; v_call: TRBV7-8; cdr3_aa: CASSRPTGRYEQYF; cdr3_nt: TGTGCCAGCAGCCGACCGACAGGGCGCTACGAGCAGTACTTC
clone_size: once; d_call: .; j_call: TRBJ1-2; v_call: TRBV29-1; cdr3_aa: CSGGGDGGYTF; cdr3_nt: TGCAGCGGGGGAGGCGACGGGGGCTACACCTTC
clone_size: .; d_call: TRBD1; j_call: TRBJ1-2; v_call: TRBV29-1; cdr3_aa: CSALPAPGQGVSIGYTF; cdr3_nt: TGCAGCGCCTTACCTGCACCGGGACAGGGCGTTTCGATTGGCTACACCTTC
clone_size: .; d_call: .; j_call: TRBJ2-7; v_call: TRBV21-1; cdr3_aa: CASGGFQLLTYEQYF; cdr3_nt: TGTGCCAGCGGGGGGTTCCAGCTTTTAACCTACGAGCAGTACTTC
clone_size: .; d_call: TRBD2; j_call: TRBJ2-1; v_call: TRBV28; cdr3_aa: CASSLAGGPGNEQFF; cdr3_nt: TGTGCCAGCAGTCTAGCGGGAGGGCCAGGCAATGAGCAGTTCTTC
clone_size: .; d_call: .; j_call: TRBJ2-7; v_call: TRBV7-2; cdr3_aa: CASSSTGGQVSYEQYF; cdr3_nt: TGTGCCAGCAGCTCGACGGGCGGACAAGTCTCCTACGAGCAGTACTTC
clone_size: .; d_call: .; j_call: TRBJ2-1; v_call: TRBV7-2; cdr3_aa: CASSLENRDFYNEQFF; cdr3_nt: TGTGCCAGCAGCTTAGAAAACCGGGACTTTTACAATGAGCAGTTCTTC
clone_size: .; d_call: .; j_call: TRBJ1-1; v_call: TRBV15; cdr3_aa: CATSRDPGNTEAFF; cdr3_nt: TGTGCCACCAGCAGAGATCCGGGGAACACTGAAGCTTTCTTT
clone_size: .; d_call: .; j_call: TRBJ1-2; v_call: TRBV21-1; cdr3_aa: CASSIWTGLYGYTF; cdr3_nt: TGTGCCAGCAGCATCTGGACAGGGCTCTATGGCTACACCTTC
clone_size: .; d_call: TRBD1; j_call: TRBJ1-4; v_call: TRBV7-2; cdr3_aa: CASSPGTGVEEKLFF; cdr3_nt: TGTGCCAGCAGCCCAGGGACAGGGGTAGAGGAAAAACTGTTTTTT
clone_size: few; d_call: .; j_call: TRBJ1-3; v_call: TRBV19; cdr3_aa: CASKPSAGTGNTIYF; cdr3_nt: TGTGCCAGTAAACCGTCAGCGGGGACTGGAAACACCATATATTTT
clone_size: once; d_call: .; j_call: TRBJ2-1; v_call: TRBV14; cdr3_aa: CASSWGLVDNEQFF; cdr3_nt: TGTGCTAGCAGCTGGGGACTGGTTGACAATGAGCAGTTCTTC
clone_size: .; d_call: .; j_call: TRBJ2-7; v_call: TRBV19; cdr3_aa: CASSIGPDRTAYEQYF; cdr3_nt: TGTGCCAGTAGTATAGGCCCCGACAGAACAGCCTACGAGCAGTACTTC
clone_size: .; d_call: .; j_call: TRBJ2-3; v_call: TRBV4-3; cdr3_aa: CASSQEGRLSTDTQYF; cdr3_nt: TGCGCCAGCAGCCAAGAGGGGCGACTCAGCACAGATACGCAGTATTTT
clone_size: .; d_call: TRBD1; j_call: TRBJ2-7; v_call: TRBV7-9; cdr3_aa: CASSPTGTGGFGEQYF; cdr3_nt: TGTGCCAGCAGCCCCACGGGAACAGGGGGTTTTGGCGAGCAGTACTTC
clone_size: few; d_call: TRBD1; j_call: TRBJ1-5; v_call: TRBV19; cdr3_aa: CASSQGDRQPQHF; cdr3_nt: TGTGCCAGTAGTCAGGGGGATCGACAGCCCCAGCATTTT
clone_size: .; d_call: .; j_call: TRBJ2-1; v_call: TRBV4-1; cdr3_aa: CASSRPSSGQPNNEQFF; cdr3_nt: TGCGCCAGCAGCCGCCCATCCTCGGGACAACCTAACAATGAGCAGTTCTTC
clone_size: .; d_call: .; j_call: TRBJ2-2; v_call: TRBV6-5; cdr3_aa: CASRTGQKTGELFF; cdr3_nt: TGTGCCAGCAGAACCGGACAGAAAACCGGGGAGCTGTTTTTT